One sample yielded the 2 T cell receptor beta chains listed below, sequenced in a study of tumor-infiltrating lymphocytes in primary liver carcinoma. The researchers obtained blood RNA from unsorted whole blood and also extracted germline DNA. A constant-region primer primed TCR beta cDNA synthesis from about 490 ng of total RNA. Construction of TCR beta libraries relied on three successive nested multiplex PCR rounds employing slightly modified ARM-PCR. Running roughly 10 cycles apiece, the first two PCR rounds relied on TRBV1-TRBV30 forward primers together with a C-beta reverse primer. In TCRdb, the multiplex PCR reads were re-called with MiXCR into one record per CDR3 protein. In the table there are 310,000 or so distinct CDR3 sequences, less than 65% of which are singletons. The sample was peripheral blood. These receptors were obtained from a man aged 35 to 55 with primary liver carcinoma and hepatitis B virus infection.

The chain couples TRBV2 to TRBJ2-7; no clear D gene. Trimming took off 1 base at V and 6 bases at J, with 13 bases between the two ends. Germline CDR1 reads SNHLY; CDR2 reads FYNNEI. The CDR3 spans 14 residues. This chain's CDR3 is CASSEGSLGFEQYF. In nucleotides, the CDR3 is TGTGCCAGCAGTGAAGGATCCCTGGGGTTCGAGCAGTACTTC. The variable domain in full, completed from reference TRBV2 and TRBJ2-7, reads EPEVTQTPSHQVTQMGQEVILRCVPISNHLYFYWYRQILGQKVEFLVSFYNNEISEKSEIFDDQFSVERPDGSNFTLKIRSTKLEDSAMYFCASSEGSLGFEQYFGPGTRLTVT.

About this clonotype itself: At one end the junction does not follow the germline gene, possibly because of a read error. The chain links TRBV10-3 to TRBJ2-1; TRBD2 matches 11 bases. The CDR3 has 17 residues. Germline V CDR1 and CDR2: ENHRY, SYGVKD. This CDR3 reads CVISESTSGREDNEQFF. In DNA, the CDR3 is TGTGTCATCAGTGAGTCAACTAGCGGGAGAGAGGATAATGAGCAGTTCTTC.